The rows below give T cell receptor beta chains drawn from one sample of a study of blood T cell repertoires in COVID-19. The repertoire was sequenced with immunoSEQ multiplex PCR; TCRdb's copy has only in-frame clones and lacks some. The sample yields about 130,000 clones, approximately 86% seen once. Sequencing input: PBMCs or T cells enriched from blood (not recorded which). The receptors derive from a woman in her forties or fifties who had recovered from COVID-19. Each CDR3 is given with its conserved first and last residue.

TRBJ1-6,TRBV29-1,CSVARDRGLNSPLHF
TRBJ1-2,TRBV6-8,CARLQLGLGYGYTF
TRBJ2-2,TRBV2,CASSNRGNTGELFF
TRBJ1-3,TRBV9,CASSVGTGQGNTIYF
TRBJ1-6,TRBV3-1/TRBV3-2,CASSQDRDRGLQSNSPLHF
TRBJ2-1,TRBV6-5,CATGGVDTEQFF
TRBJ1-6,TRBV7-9,CARGSSYNSPLHF
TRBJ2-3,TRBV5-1,CASSLRGLAGASTDTQYF
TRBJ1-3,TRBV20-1,CSASEGGSAGNTIYF
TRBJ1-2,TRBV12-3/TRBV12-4,CASSLYRGGYTF
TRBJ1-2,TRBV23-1,CASKRGSNYGYTF
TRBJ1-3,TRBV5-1,CASSSNGAGNTIYF
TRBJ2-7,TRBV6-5,CASSVTDRNPYEQYF
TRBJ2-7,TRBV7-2,CASSLATAFPYEQYF
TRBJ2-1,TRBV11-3,CASTGRGDYNEQFF
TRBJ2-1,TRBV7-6,CASSWTSGGANEQFF
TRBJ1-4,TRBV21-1,CASSGEDPQGEKLFF
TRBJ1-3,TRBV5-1,CASSLSSLRSSGNTIYF
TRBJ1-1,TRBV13,CASSEQGTEAFF
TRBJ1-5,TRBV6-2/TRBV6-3,CASSSRDRGHQPQHF
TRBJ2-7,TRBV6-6,CASSYFGGQYF
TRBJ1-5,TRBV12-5,CASGLVMTGGPSNQPQHF
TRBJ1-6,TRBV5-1,CASMLAPNSPLHF
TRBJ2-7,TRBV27,CASSFTGLAGSYEQYF
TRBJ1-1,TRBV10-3,CAITRTANTEAFF
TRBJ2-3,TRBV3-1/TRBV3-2,CASSPNQDSQYF
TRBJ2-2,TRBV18,CASSPPSVGELFF
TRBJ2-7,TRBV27,CASSLTGEHEQYF
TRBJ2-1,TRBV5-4,CASSSEDRAYNEQFF
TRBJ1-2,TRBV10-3,CAISESSGQGSYTF
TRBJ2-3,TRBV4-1,CASSQVTGTGGTDTQYF
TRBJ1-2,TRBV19,CASSNRQESDTF
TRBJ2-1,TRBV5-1,CASSFSQGARNEQFF